This TCR beta chain was found in a study of T cell responses to AZD1222 COVID-19 vaccine (dated by TCRdb to the early 2020s). Notes on the research overall: Because spike-specific TCR depth and breadth did not differ between the two schedules, AZD1222 recipients who got a second dose at roughly 4 weeks were pooled with those who got a second dose at roughly 12 weeks. TCR sequencing covered roughly 230 trial participants: 200 to 210 given two doses of AZD1222 and approximately 26 given two doses of MenACWY control vaccine. Enrollment into the trials was organized by age into subgroups of 18-55, 56-69 and 70-plus years, and those subgroups contained roughly 140, 27 and 60 TCR-sequenced participants, respectively.

In the germline V gene (reference sequence), CDR1 corresponds to LGHDT and CDR2 to YNNKEL. Inclusive of the bounding cysteine and phenylalanine, the CDR3 is 14 residues long. Of the read, only the CDR3 DNA is kept; its 42 bases are in frame from base 1. V is shortened by 1 base, J by 1 base, and the region joining them spans 7 bases. Points the paper makes about the study in general: Conclusions about previously exposed vaccinees are limited because only six or seven AZD1222 recipients were SARS-CoV-2 seropositive at baseline. Reportedly, close to half of the unique spike-specific TCRs recognized epitopes lying outside the regions that are mutated in the B.1.351 and B.1.1.7 variants. The 56-69-year group was small, and its depth increase did not reach significance, likely because of low power. Because no day 14 peak-response samples were available, the repertoires could be characterized only after the peak T cell response. Participants were mostly white British and included more females than males, and it was suggested by the authors that clonal diversity may have been underestimated. CD4 TCRs associated with the vaccine covered the entire spike protein, and the dominant responses were in regions 160-218 and 743-854. A significant rise in spike-specific TCR breadth and depth was observed after two AZD1222 doses relative to day 0 and relative to MenACWY recipients.

This specimen's time point label, interpreted: baseline before first vaccination. Vaccinee samples came from UK trials COV001 and COV002, including a single-blind randomized controlled phase 2/3 trial of AZD1222 (ChAdOx1 nCoV-19) in healthy adults. For TCRbeta chain sequencing, PBMC samples were collected from trial participants at day 0 and at day 28 after the second dose. A remark on this clone: Its antigen is not yet known. Per-base qualities were not stored, and no clone one base away is much larger.

The CDR3 regions of human TCRbeta chains were subjected to immunosequencing. Per the authors' processing: Repertoire TCRs were checked for matches against a reference library of SARS-CoV-2-specific TCRs that had been generated using the MIRA antigen-specificity platform. Breadth was defined as the fraction of unique TCRs that were SARS-CoV-2-associated. Depth was defined as the fraction of total T cells that were SARS-CoV-2-associated. Using the MIRA data, every spike-specific TCR was mapped to the spike region that the TCR reacted to and assigned to either a CD4 or a CD8 class. Log10-transformed breadth and depth values were compared by one-way ANOVA with Sidak's multiple comparisons tests. The source is immuneACCESS, and TCRdb retained only in-frame sequences with V and J called. Part of the clones is not carried over; for the studies checked, unresolved V genes explain less than half of this, and the remainder is unexplained. The V and J calls and clone size are taken from that table; D and trimming were inferred from the DNA. For this sample the table gives some 150,000 clones, of which 70% to 90% were detected only once. The ten most abundant clones make up 2% to 2.5% of the sample.

Here the sequenced sample was peripheral blood, taken on day 0 of AZD1222 vaccination. Recombination connected TRBV3-1 (or the pseudogene TRBV3-2) to TRBJ1-2; the D gene identity is not certain. This sequence was found in an adult in good health. In nucleotides, the sequence is TGTGCCAGCAGCCAAGGTCGGAGTAACTATGGCTACACCTTC. This gives the protein CASSQGRSNYGYTF.